This T cell receptor (beta chain) was identified in a study of vaccination and CD4 T cells after COVID-19. Study findings and constraints: Within the convalescent patients, a median about 90% of the SARS-CoV-2-reactive clones were ones that appeared only post-vaccination. Convalescent patients' clones that were vaccine-specific were spike mono-reactive in 304 of 307 cases.

Documented treatment: roughly ten-day PBMC culture with coronavirus spike peptide pools or control peptides (ViraFEST assay). On this clonotype itself: Antigen specificity is unknown.

This CDR3 contains 15 residues. The V segment lost 6 bases and the J segment 5 bases; nucleotides outside the gene matches: 11. CDR1 is DFQATT and CDR2 is SNEGSKA in the germline V gene (reference sequence). Sequencing of DNA taken from cultured CD4+ T cells relied on the Oncomine TCR Beta short-read assay. In TCRdb, the PCR reads were re-called with MiXCR into one record per CDR3 protein. The data show about 4,600 distinct CDR3 sequences, 43% seen once. This receptor was obtained from a human donor who had recovered from COVID-19. The rearrangement uses TRBV20-1 and TRBJ2-1; 9 nucleotides agree with TRBD2. The specimen was CD4+ T cells from blood, cultured in vitro. Here the CDR3 reads CSATWAGGPHNEQFF. The CDR3 bases are TGCAGTGCCACCTGGGCGGGAGGGCCTCACAATGAGCAGTTCTTC.